Included here is one T cell receptor beta chain sequence, with context. The antigen remains unidentified. The sample is drawn from a study of breast tumors, draining lymph nodes, adjacent tissues. Study-level results: Tumor repertoires ranked between lymph nodes and nontumor tissue in diversity, with V and J gene preferences. Tumor T cell lymph node origin was a supported hypothesis, not proven. Compared with basal-like, luminal-like tumors shared significantly more repertoire with nontumor tissue.

TCRdb redid the calling of the multiplex PCR reads with MiXCR, one entry per CDR3 protein. The table shows tens of thousands of distinct CDR3 sequences, with approximately 31% occurring only once. Axillary draining lymph nodes of breast cancer patients supplied the node samples. Germline CDR1 and CDR2: SGDLS and YYNGEE. The CDR3 consists of 14 residues. V was cut by 0 bases and J by 10 bases, with 14 bases left in between. The sequence came from a female donor with breast cancer. Some clones in this sample may be carry-over from other donors' samples. Material: axillary lymph node tissue. The rearrangement uses TRBV9 and TRBJ1-5, with D possibly matching TRBD1 (6 bases). CDR3: CASSVGQVLLPQHF. The DNA of the CDR3 is TGTGCCAGCAGCGTAGGACAGGTCCTCCTTCCCCAGCATTTT.